Described below is a single TCR beta chain sequence and its context. The specificity of this receptor is unknown. Per-nucleotide qualities are absent, and no much larger clonotype sits a single base away. The data were obtained in a study of T-cell reconstitution after alpha-beta-depleted transplantation in children listed by TCRdb under 2016. Turning to the overall study: Using TCR repertoire profiling, the study quantitatively followed how T-cell immune reconstitution unfolded in children after TCRalphabeta/CD19-depleted allogeneic hematopoietic cell transplantation.

Receptors were amplified or captured by PCR. The sequencing machine was an Illumina HiSeq 2500. Molecular barcoding was employed in the preparation of TCR libraries, with unique molecular identifiers being used to normalize TCRbeta repertoire quantification. The raw public data were reprocessed by TCRdb itself: fastp quality trimming at Q25, MiXCR clonotype calling, in-frame beta chains only. Rows with a matching CDR3 protein are joined into one entry that keeps the most common DNA and genes. For this sample there are under 60,000 distinct CDR3 sequences; over 4.5% appear just once. The ten most abundant clones make up roughly 31% of the sample. In the paper's terms, the time point label means: day 60 (about 2 months) after transplantation. The sample's treatment or condition label, in plain terms: allogeneic hematopoietic cell transplantation with graft depleted of TCRalphabeta T cells and CD19 B cells. Transplant recipients were children who received TCRalphabeta/CD19-depleted allogeneic hematopoietic cell grafts.

General conclusions and limits of the study: Apparently early alphabetaT-cell count recovery about two months after transplant reportedly relied on only several hundred rapidly expanded clones derived from non-depleted graft cells. Over the following months the frequencies of hyperexpanded clones went down, and after one year T-cell counts and TCRbeta diversity were mostly credited to newly produced T cells. In some patients, the high TCRbeta diversity seen at day 60 was put down to recipient T cells and intrathymic progenitors that had survived conditioning.

Here V drops 8 bases and J drops 7 bases, and the junction holds 8 bases not matched to any gene. CDR1 GTSNPN and CDR2 SVGIG were looked up in the germline V gene (reference sequence). From its cysteine to its phenylalanine, the CDR3 spans 13 amino acids. Just the 39-base CDR3 DNA is kept, in frame starting at base 1. This specimen was PBMCs, mostly from graft donor cells, taken 60 days after TCRalphabeta/CD19-depleted stem cell transplant. The TCR sequence derives from a female patient between 2 and 10 years old who had a stem cell transplant for aplastic anemia, so the T cells may come from the graft donor. The sequence links TRBV30 to TRBJ1-6, with TRBD1 matching 7 junction bases. In nucleotides, the sequence is TGTGCCCGCGCCGGGACAGTGAATTCACCCCTCCACTTT. The encoded protein is CARAGTVNSPLHF.